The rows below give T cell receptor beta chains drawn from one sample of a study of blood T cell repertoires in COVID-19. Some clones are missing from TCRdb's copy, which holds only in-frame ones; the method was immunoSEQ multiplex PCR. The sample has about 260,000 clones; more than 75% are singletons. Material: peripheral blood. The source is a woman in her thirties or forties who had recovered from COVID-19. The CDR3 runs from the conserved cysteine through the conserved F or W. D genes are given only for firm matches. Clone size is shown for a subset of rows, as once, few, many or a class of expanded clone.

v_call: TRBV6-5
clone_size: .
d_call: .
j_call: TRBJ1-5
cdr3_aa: CASSISRADQPQHF
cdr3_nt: TGTGCCAGCAGTATAAGCAGGGCAGATCAGCCCCAGCATTTT

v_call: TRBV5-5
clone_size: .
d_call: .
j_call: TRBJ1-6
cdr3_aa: CASSLVYAHSPLHF
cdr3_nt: TGTGCCAGCAGCTTGGTGTATGCGCACTCACCCCTCCACTTT

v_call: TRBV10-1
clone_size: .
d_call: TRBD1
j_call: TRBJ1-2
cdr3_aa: CASSRDSNYGYTF
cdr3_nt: TGCGCCAGCAGCCGGGACAGCAACTATGGCTACACCTTC

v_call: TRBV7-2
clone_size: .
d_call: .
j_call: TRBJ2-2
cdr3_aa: CASSLSHRTGELFF
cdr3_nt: TGTGCCAGCAGCCTCTCCCACAGGACCGGGGAGCTGTTTTTT

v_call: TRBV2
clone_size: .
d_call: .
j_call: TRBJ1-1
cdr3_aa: CASSESPSAFF
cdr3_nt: TGTGCCAGCAGTGAATCCCCCAGCGCCTTCTTT

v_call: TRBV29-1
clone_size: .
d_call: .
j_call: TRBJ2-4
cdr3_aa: CSVDDGQTLAKNIQYF
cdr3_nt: TGCAGCGTTGATGACGGACAGACACTAGCCAAAAACATTCAGTACTTC

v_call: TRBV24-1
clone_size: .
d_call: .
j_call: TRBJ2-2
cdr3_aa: CATSDASGSKTGELFF
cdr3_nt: TGTGCCACCAGTGATGCATCCGGGTCAAAAACCGGGGAGCTGTTTTTT

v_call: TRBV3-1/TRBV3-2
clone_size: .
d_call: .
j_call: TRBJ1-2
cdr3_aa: CASSQGSNYGYTF
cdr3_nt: TGTGCCAGCAGCCAGGGCTCTAACTATGGCTACACCTTC

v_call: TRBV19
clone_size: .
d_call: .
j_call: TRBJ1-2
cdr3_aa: CASSISPGIPGYGYTF
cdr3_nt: TGTGCCAGTAGTATCTCCCCAGGGATCCCCGGCTATGGCTACACCTTC

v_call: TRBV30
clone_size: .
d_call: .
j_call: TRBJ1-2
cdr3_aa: CAWRPTGQSYYGYTF
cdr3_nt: TGTGCCTGGAGGCCAACAGGACAGAGCTACTATGGCTACACCTTC

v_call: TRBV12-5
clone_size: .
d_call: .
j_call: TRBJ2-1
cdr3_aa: CASGPPSAPSYNEQFF
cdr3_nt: TGTGCTAGTGGTCCCCCTAGTGCACCCTCCTACAATGAGCAGTTCTTC

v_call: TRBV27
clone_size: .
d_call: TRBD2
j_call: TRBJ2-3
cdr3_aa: CASSLTSGTDTQYF
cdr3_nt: TGTGCCAGCAGTTTGACTAGCGGAACAGATACGCAGTATTTT

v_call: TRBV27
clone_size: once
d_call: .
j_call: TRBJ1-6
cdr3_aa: CASSLFGGIVNSPLHF
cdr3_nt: TGTGCCAGCAGTTTATTCGGGGGTATAGTAAATTCACCCCTCCACTTT

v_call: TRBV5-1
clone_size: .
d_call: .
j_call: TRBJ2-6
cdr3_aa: CASSLGGGQLSVLTF
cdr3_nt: TGCGCCAGCAGCCTGGGGGGTGGACAGCTCTCGGTCCTGACTTTC

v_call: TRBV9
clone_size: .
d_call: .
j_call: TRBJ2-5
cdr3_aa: CASSVSSWKTQYF
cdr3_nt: TGTGCCAGCAGCGTATCTAGTTGGAAGACCCAGTACTTC

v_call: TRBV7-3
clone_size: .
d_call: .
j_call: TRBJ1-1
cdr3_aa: CASSLGHANTEAFF
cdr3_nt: TGTGCCAGCAGCTTAGGACACGCGAACACTGAAGCTTTCTTT

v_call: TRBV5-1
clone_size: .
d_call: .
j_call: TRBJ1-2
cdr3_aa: CASSLAPGMDGYTF
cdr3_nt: TGCGCCAGCAGCTTGGCCCCAGGAATGGATGGCTACACCTTC

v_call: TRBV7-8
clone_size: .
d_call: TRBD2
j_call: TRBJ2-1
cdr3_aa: CASSPKMGTSGDLEQFF
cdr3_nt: TGTGCCAGCAGCCCAAAAATGGGGACTAGCGGGGATCTTGAGCAGTTCTTC

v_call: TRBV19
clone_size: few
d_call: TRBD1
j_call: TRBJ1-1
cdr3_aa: CASSIRGRRTEAFF
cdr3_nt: TGTGCCAGTAGTATAAGGGGGCGCAGGACTGAAGCTTTCTTT

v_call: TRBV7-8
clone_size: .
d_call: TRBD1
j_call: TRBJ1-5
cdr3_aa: CASSNPPGQGIQPQHF
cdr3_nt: TGTGCCAGCAGTAATCCCCCGGGACAGGGGATTCAGCCCCAGCATTTT

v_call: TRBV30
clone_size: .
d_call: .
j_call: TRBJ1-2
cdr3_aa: CASEPRDTGYTF
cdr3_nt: TGTGCCTCCGAACCCAGGGATACTGGCTACACCTTC

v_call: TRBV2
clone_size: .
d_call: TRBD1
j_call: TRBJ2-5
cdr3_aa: CASSDDRGRETQYF
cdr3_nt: TGTGCCAGCAGTGATGACAGGGGGAGGGAGACCCAGTACTTC

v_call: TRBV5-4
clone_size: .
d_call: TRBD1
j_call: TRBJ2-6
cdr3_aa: CASSLGTGGLRANVLTF
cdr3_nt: TGTGCCAGCAGCTTGGGGACAGGGGGCTTGAGGGCCAACGTCCTGACTTTC

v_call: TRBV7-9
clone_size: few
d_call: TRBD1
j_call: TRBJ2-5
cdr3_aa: CASSLVLGGQGTQYF
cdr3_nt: TGTGCCAGCAGCTTAGTCCTAGGGGGCCAGGGTACCCAGTACTTC

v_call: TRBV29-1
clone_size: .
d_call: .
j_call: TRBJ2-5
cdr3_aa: CSVEGGSRTETQYF
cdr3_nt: TGCAGCGTTGAAGGAGGTTCCCGCACGGAGACCCAGTACTTC

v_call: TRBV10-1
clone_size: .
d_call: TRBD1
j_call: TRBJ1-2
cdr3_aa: CASSEQRQGGYTF
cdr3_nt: TGCGCCAGCAGTGAGCAACGACAGGGCGGCTACACCTTC

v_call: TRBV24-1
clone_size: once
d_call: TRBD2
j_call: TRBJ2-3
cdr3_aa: CATLLGGNSTDTQYF
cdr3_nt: TGTGCCACCTTGCTCGGGGGGAACAGCACAGATACGCAGTATTTT

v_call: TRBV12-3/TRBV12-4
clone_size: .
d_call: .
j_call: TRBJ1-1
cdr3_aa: CASSFSAEAFF
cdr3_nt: TGTGCCAGCAGTTTTTCAGCTGAAGCTTTCTTT

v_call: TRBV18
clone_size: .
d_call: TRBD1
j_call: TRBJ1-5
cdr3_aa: CASSLQGDNQPQHF
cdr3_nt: TGTGCCAGCTCGCTCCAGGGGGACAATCAGCCCCAGCATTTT

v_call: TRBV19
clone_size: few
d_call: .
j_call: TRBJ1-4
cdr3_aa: CASSPFNEKLFF
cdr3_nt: TGTGCCAGTAGCCCATTCAATGAAAAACTGTTTTTT

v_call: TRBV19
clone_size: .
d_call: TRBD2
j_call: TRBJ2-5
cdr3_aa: CASSIDLFFFLAGGQETQYF
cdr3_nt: TGTGCCAGTAGTATAGATCTATTCTTTTTCCTAGCGGGGGGGCAAGAGACCCAGTACTTC

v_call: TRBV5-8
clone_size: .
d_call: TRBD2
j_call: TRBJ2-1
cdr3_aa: CASSSGAGGPRNEQFF
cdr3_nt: TGTGCCAGCAGCTCTGGGGCGGGGGGGCCTCGAAATGAGCAGTTCTTC

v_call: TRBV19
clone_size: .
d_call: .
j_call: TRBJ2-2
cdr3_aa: CASSPRGLNTGELFF
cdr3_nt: TGTGCCAGTAGCCCTCGTGGGCTGAACACCGGGGAGCTGTTTTTT

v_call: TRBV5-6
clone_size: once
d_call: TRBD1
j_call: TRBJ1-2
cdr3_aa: CASSLEPGQTFGYGYTF
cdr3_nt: TGTGCCAGCAGCTTGGAACCGGGACAGACGTTTGGTTATGGCTACACCTTC

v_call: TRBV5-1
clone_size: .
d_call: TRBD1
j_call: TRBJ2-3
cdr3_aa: CASSRGQVADTQYF
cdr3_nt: TGCGCCAGCAGCCGTGGACAGGTCGCAGATACGCAGTATTTT